This TCR beta chain comes out of a study of CD8 T cells in ankylosing spondylitis. This clonotype came up many times. Molecular-barcoded quantitative 5'-RACE produced these TCR beta libraries. TCRdb called the 5' RACE reads again in MiXCR, with one record for every CDR3 protein. The sample lists approximately 290,000 distinct CDR3 sequences, roughly 20% seen once, with 3% to 4% in the top ten. In germline, CDR1 is DFQATT, CDR2 SNEGSKA (reference sequence). V gave up 5 bases and J gave up 0 bases; unmatched junction bases: 3. The CDR3 runs to 13 residues. The receptor was isolated from a female donor with ankylosing spondylitis or in good health (not recorded which). Sequencing was performed on blood, either unsorted or a sorted T cell fraction (not recorded which). V and J are TRBV20-1 and TRBJ1-1, with TRBD1 identical over 7 bases. CDR3 bases: TGCAGTGCTGGGACAGCTTTGAACACTGAAGCTTTCTTT. It encodes CSAGTALNTEAFF.